Listed below are T cell receptor beta chains from one sample, sequenced in a study of regulatory T cells in long-lasting Graves disease. In TCRdb, the multiplex PCR reads were re-called with MiXCR into one record per CDR3 protein. The sample comprises a few hundred thousand distinct CDR3 sequences, around 15% of which are singletons, and 25% to 30% rests with the top ten. This sample also appeared in a second study, on T cells in Graves' hyperthyroidism and ophthalmopathy.

The sequenced sample was peripheral blood mononuclear cells (PBMCs), obtained at new diagnosis, from a patient treated with antithyroid drugs. Receptors originate from a man aged 35 to 55 with Graves disease. CDR3s include the opening cysteine and the closing phenylalanine or tryptophan. The D gene is left open where the match is weak. Expanded clones get a size class; other rows say once, few or many, or leave the size out.

size: many
D: -
V: TRBV7-2
J: TRBJ2-7
CDR3: CASSPRQVPGEQYF
DNA: TGTGCCAGCAGCCCAAGACAGGTCCCAGGGGAGCAGTACTTC

size: many
D: -
V: TRBV3-1
J: TRBJ1-5
CDR3: CASSQVPWGQPQHF
DNA: TGTGCCAGCAGCCAAGTCCCATGGGGTCAGCCCCAGCATTTT

size: many
D: -
V: TRBV2
J: TRBJ2-5
CDR3: CASSVVGQQETQYF
DNA: TGTGCCAGCAGTGTAGTCGGACAGCAAGAGACCCAGTACTTC

size: few
D: TRBD1
V: TRBV7-9
J: TRBJ2-3
CDR3: CASSLGKGQGSDTQYF
DNA: TGTGCTAGCAGCTTAGGGAAGGGACAGGGCTCAGATACGCAGTATTTT

size: -
D: TRBD2
V: TRBV20-1
J: TRBJ2-2
CDR3: CSARVNSGGNTGELFF
DNA: TGCAGTGCTAGAGTTAACAGCGGGGGAAACACCGGGGAGCTGTTTTTT

size: many
D: -
V: TRBV6-9
J: TRBJ2-1
CDR3: CASSYYLAKYDEQFF
DNA: TGTGCCAGCAGTTACTATTTGGCCAAATACGATGAGCAGTTCTTC

size: many
D: -
V: TRBV5-8
J: TRBJ2-5
CDR3: CASSASVEETQYF
DNA: TGTGCCAGCAGCGCCTCGGTTGAAGAGACCCAGTACTTC

size: few
D: TRBD1
V: TRBV5-1
J: TRBJ1-6
CDR3: CASSIQGSVNSPLHF
DNA: TGCGCCAGCAGCATACAGGGGTCGGTAAATTCACCCCTCCACTTT

size: many
D: -
V: TRBV2
J: TRBJ1-6
CDR3: CASTPQGTRNSPLHF
DNA: TGTGCCAGCACCCCCCAGGGGACAAGAAATTCACCCCTCCACTTT

size: -
D: TRBD1
V: TRBV6-2/TRBV6-3
J: TRBJ2-7
CDR3: CASRAPGTVRIYEQYF
DNA: TGTGCCAGCAGGGCCCCTGGGACAGTCAGGATCTACGAGCAGTACTTC

size: many
D: -
V: TRBV5-1
J: TRBJ1-4
CDR3: CASSLRTAIGEKLFF
DNA: TGTGCCAGCAGCTTGAGAACGGCAATCGGTGAAAAACTGTTTTTT

size: many
D: -
V: TRBV3-1
J: TRBJ1-4
CDR3: CASSHGTAGQLFF
DNA: TGTGCCAGCAGCCACGGGACGGCGGGGCAACTGTTTTTT

size: many
D: -
V: TRBV6-1
J: TRBJ1-1
CDR3: CASSASRAGGTEAFF
DNA: TGTGCCAGCAGTGCTTCCAGGGCTGGGGGCACTGAAGCTTTCTTT

size: -
D: TRBD1
V: TRBV28
J: TRBJ1-1
CDR3: CASRGTTGQLDTTEAFF
DNA: TGTGCCAGCAGGGGGACGACAGGGCAATTGGACACCACTGAAGCTTTCTTT

size: many
D: -
V: TRBV7-9
J: TRBJ2-5
CDR3: CASGRRGKETQYF
DNA: TGTGCCAGCGGAAGGCGGGGAAAAGAGACCCAGTACTTC

size: -
D: TRBD1
V: TRBV5-1
J: TRBJ2-5
CDR3: CASTSGQGQETQYF
DNA: TGCGCCAGCACCTCGGGACAGGGCCAAGAGACCCAGTACTTC

size: -
D: TRBD2
V: TRBV20-1
J: TRBJ2-1
CDR3: CSASLAGGAGFF
DNA: TGCAGTGCTAGCCTAGCGGGGGGGGCGGGGTTCTTC

size: many
D: TRBD1
V: TRBV5-5
J: TRBJ2-5
CDR3: CASSRWTGEETQYF
DNA: TGTGCCAGCAGCCGCTGGACAGGGGAAGAGACCCAGTACTTC

size: many
D: -
V: TRBV11-2
J: TRBJ2-5
CDR3: CASSLGARGGGQETQYF
DNA: TGTGCCAGCAGCTTAGGTGCGAGGGGGGGCGGGCAAGAGACCCAGTACTTC

size: -
D: TRBD1
V: TRBV18
J: TRBJ2-4
CDR3: CASSPAGGSGIQYF
DNA: TGTGCCAGCTCACCAGCAGGGGGTTCTGGCATTCAGTACTTC

size: -
D: TRBD2
V: TRBV20-1
J: TRBJ2-1
CDR3: CSASKRAGDEQFF
DNA: TGCAGTGCTAGTAAGCGGGCGGGAGATGAGCAGTTCTTC

size: many
D: -
V: TRBV5-6
J: TRBJ2-3
CDR3: CASSAQGGTSTDTQYF
DNA: TGTGCCAGCAGCGCACAGGGAGGGACAAGCACAGATACGCAGTATTTT

size: many
D: -
V: TRBV12-5
J: TRBJ1-1
CDR3: CASGLVPPGTEAFF
DNA: TGTGCTAGTGGTTTGGTCCCGCCGGGGACTGAAGCTTTCTTT

size: few
D: -
V: TRBV6-1
J: TRBJ1-1
CDR3: CASSYFVMAAEAFF
DNA: TGTGCCAGCAGCTACTTTGTCATGGCGGCTGAAGCTTTCTTT

size: many
D: TRBD2
V: TRBV5-1
J: TRBJ2-5
CDR3: CASSPPSGGAAETQYF
DNA: TGCGCCAGCAGCCCCCCCAGCGGGGGGGCCGCAGAGACCCAGTACTTC

size: many
D: TRBD2
V: TRBV11-2
J: TRBJ2-5
CDR3: CASSLGLAGNQETQYF
DNA: TGTGCCAGCAGCTTAGGACTAGCGGGAAACCAAGAGACCCAGTACTTC

size: -
D: -
V: TRBV25-1
J: TRBJ2-5
CDR3: CASSGAGQETQYF
DNA: TGTGCCAGCAGTGGGGCAGGCCAAGAGACCCAGTACTTC

size: many
D: -
V: TRBV12-3/TRBV12-4
J: TRBJ2-5
CDR3: CASRKTVVTETQYF
DNA: TGTGCCAGCAGAAAGACCGTCGTCACAGAGACCCAGTACTTC

size: many
D: TRBD1
V: TRBV20-1
J: TRBJ2-5
CDR3: CSAKTPTGLRETQYF
DNA: TGCAGTGCCAAAACACCGACAGGGTTGAGGGAGACCCAGTACTTC

size: many
D: TRBD2
V: TRBV7-2
J: TRBJ2-7
CDR3: CASSLESLAGEQYF
DNA: TGTGCCAGCAGCTTAGAATCACTAGCGGGGGAGCAGTACTTC

size: -
D: -
V: TRBV7-2
J: TRBJ2-5
CDR3: CASSVPSQGLQETQYF
DNA: TGTGCCAGCAGTGTCCCTTCGCAGGGGCTCCAAGAGACCCAGTACTTC

size: -
D: TRBD1
V: TRBV5-1
J: TRBJ2-2
CDR3: CASSLGQMNTGELFF
DNA: TGCGCCAGCAGCCTGGGACAGATGAACACCGGGGAGCTGTTTTTT

size: many
D: -
V: TRBV28
J: TRBJ2-3
CDR3: CASSLSASPSDTQYF
DNA: TGTGCCAGCAGTTTATCGGCTAGCCCCTCAGATACGCAGTATTTT

size: many
D: -
V: TRBV20-1
J: TRBJ1-4
CDR3: CSATKLGFDEKLFF
DNA: TGCAGTGCTACCAAGCTTGGTTTCGATGAAAAACTGTTTTTT

size: once
D: -
V: TRBV24-1
J: TRBJ2-3
CDR3: CATSDLGGPLGTDTQYF
DNA: TGTGCCACCAGTGATTTGGGGGGGCCGTTAGGCACAGATACGCAGTATTTT